This T cell receptor beta chain was sequenced for a study of cytomegalovirus exposure and HLA in healthy donors. This CDR3 is built from 16 residues. V dropped 3 bases and J dropped 9; count of bases not matched to a gene: 13. CDR1 SGHRS and CDR2 YFSETQ come from the germline V gene. Researchers ran the PCR with 60 Vbeta and 13 Jbeta primers. TCRdb's copy holds only in-frame clones and misses some; the assay was immunoSEQ multiplex PCR. The repertoire consists of approximately 150,000 clones, with approximately 71% occurring once and the leading ten covering around 3.2%. This sequence was found in a man aged 35 to 55 in good health and CMV-seronegative. This sequence joins TRBV5-1 and TRBJ2-1; TRBD1 aligns across 9 bases. Specimen: PBMCs. In DNA, the CDR3 is TGCGCCAGCAGCTGGACCACAGGGGGCGCAAAAGGTGAGCAGTTCTTC. Protein: CASSWTTGGAKGEQFF.